Given below is one TCR beta chain in context. Antigen specificity is unknown. The data stem from a study of CXCR3-negative and CXCR3-positive naive CD8 T cells. Study observations and caveats: Researchers report that CXCR3-positive naive cells carry more hydrophobic TRB CDR3s than CXCR3-negative naive cells. Diversity in memory CD8+ cells fell much lower than the comparably high levels seen in both naive subsets. The study found that naive CXCR3-negative and CXCR3-positive cells shared TRBV-TRBJ usage, while memory cells differed.

5' RACE with UMI labels generated the TRB cDNA libraries. TCRdb reprocessed the 5' RACE reads and stores each CDR3 protein as one record, lacking DNA. This repertoire includes roughly 99,000 distinct CDR3 sequences. Specimen: naive CXCR3+ CD8+ T cells from blood. The subset denotes: CD45RO-CCR7+CD27+CD95- naive CD8+ T cells expressing CXCR3 (TNR3+). This receptor was obtained from a human donor in good health. Some clones in this sample may be carry-over from other donors' samples.

This CDR3 reads CASQDPGGFMNEQFF. This chain joins TRBV6-5 and TRBJ2-1; no DNA is available, so the TRBD1 call from TCRdb remains unchecked. Germline values: CDR1 MNHEY, CDR2 SVGAGI. This CDR3 contains 15 residues.